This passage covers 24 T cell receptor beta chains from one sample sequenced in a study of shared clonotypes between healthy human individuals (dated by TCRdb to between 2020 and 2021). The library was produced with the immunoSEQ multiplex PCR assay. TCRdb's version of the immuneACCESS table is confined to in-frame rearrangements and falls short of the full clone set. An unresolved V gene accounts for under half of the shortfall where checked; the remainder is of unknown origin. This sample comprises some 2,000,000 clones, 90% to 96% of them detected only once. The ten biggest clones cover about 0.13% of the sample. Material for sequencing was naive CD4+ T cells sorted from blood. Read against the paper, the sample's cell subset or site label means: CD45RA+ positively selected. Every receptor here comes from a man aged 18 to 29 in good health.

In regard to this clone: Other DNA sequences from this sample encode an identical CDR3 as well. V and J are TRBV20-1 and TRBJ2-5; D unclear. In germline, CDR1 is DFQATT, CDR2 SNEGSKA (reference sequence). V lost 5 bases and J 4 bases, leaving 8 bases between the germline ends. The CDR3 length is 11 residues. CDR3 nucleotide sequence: TGCAGTGCTTTGCCGAGAGAGACCCAGTACTTC. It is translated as CSALPRETQYF.

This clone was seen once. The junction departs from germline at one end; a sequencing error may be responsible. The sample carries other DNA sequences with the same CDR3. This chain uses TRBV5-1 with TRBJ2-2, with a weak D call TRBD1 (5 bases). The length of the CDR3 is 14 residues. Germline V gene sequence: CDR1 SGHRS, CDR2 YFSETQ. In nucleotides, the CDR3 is TGCGCCAGCAGTTTGGGGCAGAACACCGGGGAGCTGTTTTTT. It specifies CASSLGQNTGELFF.

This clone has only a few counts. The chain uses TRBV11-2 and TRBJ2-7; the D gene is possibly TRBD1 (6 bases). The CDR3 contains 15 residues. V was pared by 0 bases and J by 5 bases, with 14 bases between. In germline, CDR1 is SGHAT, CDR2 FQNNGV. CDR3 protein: CASSLDGTPLDEQYF. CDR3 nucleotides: TGTGCCAGCAGCTTAGATGGGACACCTCTGGACGAGCAGTACTTC.

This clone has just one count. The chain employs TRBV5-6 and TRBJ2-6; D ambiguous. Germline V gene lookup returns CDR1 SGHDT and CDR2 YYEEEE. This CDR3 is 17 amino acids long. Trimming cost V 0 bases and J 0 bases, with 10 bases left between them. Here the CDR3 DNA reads TGTGCCAGCAGCTTGGTCAGAACCAGCTCTGGGGCCAACGTCCTGACTTTC. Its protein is CASSLVRTSSGANVLTF. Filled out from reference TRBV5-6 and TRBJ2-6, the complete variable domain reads DAGVTQSPTHLIKTRGQQVTLRCSPKSGHDTVSWYQQALGQGPQFIFQYYEEEERQRGNFPDRFSGHQFPNYSSELNVNALLLGDSALYLCASSLVRTSSGANVLTFGAGSRLTVL.

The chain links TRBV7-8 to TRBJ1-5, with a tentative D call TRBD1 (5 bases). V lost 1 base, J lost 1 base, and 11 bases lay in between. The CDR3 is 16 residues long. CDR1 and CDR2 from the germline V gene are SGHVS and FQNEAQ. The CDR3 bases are TGTGCCAGCAGCTTAGTCCAGGGTTTGAGCAATCAGCCCCAGCATTTT. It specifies CASSLVQGLSNQPQHF.

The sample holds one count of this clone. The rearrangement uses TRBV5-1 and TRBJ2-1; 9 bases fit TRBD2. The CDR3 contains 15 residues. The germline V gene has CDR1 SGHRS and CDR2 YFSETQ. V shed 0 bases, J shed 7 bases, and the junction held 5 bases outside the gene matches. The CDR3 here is CASSLAAGGVNEQFF. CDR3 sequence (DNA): TGCGCCAGCAGCTTGGCCGCGGGAGGGGTGAATGAGCAGTTCTTC.

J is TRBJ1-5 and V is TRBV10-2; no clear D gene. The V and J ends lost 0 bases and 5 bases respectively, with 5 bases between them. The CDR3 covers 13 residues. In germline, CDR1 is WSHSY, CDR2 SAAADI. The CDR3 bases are TGCGCCAGCAGTGAGTCAGGGTATCAGCCCCAGCATTTT. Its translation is CASSESGYQPQHF.

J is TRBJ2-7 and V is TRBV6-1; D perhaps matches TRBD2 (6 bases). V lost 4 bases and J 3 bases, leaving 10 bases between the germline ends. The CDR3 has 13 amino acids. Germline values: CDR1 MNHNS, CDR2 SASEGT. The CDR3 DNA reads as TGTGCCAGCAGTGTTTCGGGGGACTACGAGCAGTACTTC. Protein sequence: CASSVSGDYEQYF.

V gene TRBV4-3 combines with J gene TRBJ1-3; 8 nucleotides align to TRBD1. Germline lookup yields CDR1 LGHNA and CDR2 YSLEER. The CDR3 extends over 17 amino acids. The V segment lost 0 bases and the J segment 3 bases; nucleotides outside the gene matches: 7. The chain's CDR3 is CASSQEVNRGYGNTIYF. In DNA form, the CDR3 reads TGCGCCAGCAGCCAAGAAGTAAACAGGGGGTATGGAAACACCATATATTTT.

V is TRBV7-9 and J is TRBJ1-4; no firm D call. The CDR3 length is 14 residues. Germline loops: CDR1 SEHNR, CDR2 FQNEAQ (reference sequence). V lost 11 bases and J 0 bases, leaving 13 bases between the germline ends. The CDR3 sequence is CAARGSATNEKLFF. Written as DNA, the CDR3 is TGTGCCGCGCGAGGCAGTGCAACTAATGAAAAACTGTTTTTT.

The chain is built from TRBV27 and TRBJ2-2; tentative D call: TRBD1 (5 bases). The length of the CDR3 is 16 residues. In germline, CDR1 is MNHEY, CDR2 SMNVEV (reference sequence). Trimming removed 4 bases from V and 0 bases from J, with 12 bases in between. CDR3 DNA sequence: TGTGCCAGCAGTTATATGACAGCTACGAACACCGGGGAGCTGTTTTTT. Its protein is CASSYMTATNTGELFF.

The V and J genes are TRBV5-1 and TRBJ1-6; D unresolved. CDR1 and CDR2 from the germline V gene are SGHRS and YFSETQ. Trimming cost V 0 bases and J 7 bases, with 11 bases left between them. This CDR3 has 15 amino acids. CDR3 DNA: TGCGCCAGCAGCTTGGAACAGCTAGAAAATTCACCCCTCCACTTT. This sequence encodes CASSLEQLENSPLHF.

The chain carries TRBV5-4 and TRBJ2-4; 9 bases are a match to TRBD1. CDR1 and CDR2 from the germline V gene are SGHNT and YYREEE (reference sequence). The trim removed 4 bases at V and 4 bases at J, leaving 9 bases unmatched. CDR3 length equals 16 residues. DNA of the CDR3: TGTGCCAGCAGCGCAAACGGACAGGGGCGTAAAAACATTCAGTACTTC. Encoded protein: CASSANGQGRKNIQYF.

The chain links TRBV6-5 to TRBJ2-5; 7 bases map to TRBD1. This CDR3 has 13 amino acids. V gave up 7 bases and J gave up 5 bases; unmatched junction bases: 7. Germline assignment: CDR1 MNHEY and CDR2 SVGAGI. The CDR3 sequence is CASNRGGGETQYF. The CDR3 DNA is TGTGCCAGCAATAGAGGGGGCGGGGAGACCCAGTACTTC.

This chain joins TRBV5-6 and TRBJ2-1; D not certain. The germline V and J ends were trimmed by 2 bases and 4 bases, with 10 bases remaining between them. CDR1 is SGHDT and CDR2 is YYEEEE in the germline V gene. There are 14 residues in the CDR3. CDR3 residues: CASSFPKGYNEQFF. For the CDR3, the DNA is TGTGCCAGCAGCTTCCCGAAAGGGTACAATGAGCAGTTCTTC.

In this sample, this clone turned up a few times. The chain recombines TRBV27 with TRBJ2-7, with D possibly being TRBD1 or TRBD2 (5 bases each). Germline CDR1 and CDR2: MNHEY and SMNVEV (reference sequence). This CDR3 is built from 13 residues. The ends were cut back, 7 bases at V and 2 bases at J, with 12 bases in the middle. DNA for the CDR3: TGTGCCAGCACTGGTGAGGGGACCTACGAGCAGTACTTC. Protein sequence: CASTGEGTYEQYF.

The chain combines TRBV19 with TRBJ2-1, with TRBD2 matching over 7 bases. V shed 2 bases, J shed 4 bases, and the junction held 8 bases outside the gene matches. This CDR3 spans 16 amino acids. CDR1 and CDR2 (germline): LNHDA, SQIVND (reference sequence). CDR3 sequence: CASSISSGTKYNEQFF. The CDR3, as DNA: TGTGCCAGTAGTATATCCTCCGGGACTAAATACAATGAGCAGTTCTTC.

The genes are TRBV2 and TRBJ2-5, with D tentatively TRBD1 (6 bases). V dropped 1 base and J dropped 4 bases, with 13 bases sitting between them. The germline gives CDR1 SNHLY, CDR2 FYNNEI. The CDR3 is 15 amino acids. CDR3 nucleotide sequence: TGTGCCAGCAGTGAAGGGGGCAGGGGAGCAGAGACCCAGTACTTC. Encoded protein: CASSEGGRGAETQYF.

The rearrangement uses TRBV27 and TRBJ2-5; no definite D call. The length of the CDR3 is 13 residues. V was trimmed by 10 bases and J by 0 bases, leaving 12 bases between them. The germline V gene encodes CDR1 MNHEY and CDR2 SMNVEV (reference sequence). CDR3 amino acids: CATRGRYQETQYF. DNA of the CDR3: TGTGCCACCCGAGGACGGTACCAAGAGACCCAGTACTTC.

The CDR3 is CASSPRDREGNEQFF. The CDR3 nucleotides read TGTGCCAGTAGTCCACGGGACAGGGAGGGGAATGAGCAGTTCTTC. This rearrangement joins TRBV19 to TRBJ2-1, with TRBD1 matching 9 bases. The CDR3 has 15 amino acids. Trimming at V came to 5 bases and at J to 7 bases, leaving 9 bases not matched to a gene. Germline V gene sequence: CDR1 LNHDA, CDR2 SQIVND (reference sequence).

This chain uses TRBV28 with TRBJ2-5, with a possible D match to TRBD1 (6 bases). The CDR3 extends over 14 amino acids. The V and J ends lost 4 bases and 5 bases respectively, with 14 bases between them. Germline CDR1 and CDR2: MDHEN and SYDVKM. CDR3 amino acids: CASSSGQGIETQYF. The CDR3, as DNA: TGTGCCAGCAGTTCGGGTCAGGGGATCGAGACCCAGTACTTC.

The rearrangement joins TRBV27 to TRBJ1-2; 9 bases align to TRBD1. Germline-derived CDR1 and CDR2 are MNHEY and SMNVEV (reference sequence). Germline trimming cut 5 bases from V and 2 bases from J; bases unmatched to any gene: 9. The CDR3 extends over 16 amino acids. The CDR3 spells CASSGFRDRVNYGYTF. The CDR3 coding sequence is TGTGCCAGCAGTGGGTTCCGGGACAGGGTGAACTATGGCTACACCTTC.

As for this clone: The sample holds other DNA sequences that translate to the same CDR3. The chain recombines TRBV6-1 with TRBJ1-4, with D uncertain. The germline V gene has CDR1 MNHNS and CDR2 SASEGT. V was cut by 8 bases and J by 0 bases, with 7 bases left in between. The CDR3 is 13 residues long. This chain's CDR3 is CASSFATNEKLFF. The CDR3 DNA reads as TGTGCCAGCTCATTTGCAACTAATGAAAAACTGTTTTTT.

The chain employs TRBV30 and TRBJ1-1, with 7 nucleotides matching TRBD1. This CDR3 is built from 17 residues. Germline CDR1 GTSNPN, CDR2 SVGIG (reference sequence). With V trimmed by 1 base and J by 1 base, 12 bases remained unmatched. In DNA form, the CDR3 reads TGTGCCTGGAGTGGGACCACAGGGGCGGTAGGGAACACTGAAGCTTTCTTT. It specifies CAWSGTTGAVGNTEAFF.